These T cell receptor beta chains were read from a single sample in a study of T-cell reconstitution after alpha-beta-depleted transplantation in children. TCRdb ran MiXCR on the PCR reads and lists one entry per CDR3 protein. The table has 240,000 or so distinct CDR3 sequences, approximately 8.9% seen once. The starting material was PBMCs, mostly from graft donor cells, obtained 180 days after TCRalphabeta/CD19-depleted stem cell transplant. The origin of the receptors is a male patient aged 10 to 17 who had a stem cell transplant for acute lymphoblastic leukemia, so the T cells may come from the graft donor. Both conserved end residues are trimmed from each CDR3. A row's size may be missing; if present it is once, few, many or a size class.

V: TRBV7-9
J: TRBJ1-1
size: many
CDR3: ASSPRGNMNTEAF

V: TRBV6-2/TRBV6-3
J: TRBJ1-5
size: many
CDR3: ASSFRGGGNSNQPQH

V: TRBV11-2
J: TRBJ1-1
size: many
CDR3: ASSPQGHRTTEAF

V: TRBV12-3/TRBV12-4
J: TRBJ2-1
size: many
CDR3: ASSPQGAVDNEQF

V: TRBV19
J: TRBJ2-1
size: many
CDR3: ASSSESYNEQF

V: TRBV5-5
J: TRBJ2-7
size: many
CDR3: ASSLDYEQY

V: TRBV27
J: TRBJ2-7
size: many
CDR3: ASSLTGTASYEQY

V: TRBV12-5
J: TRBJ2-1
size: few
CDR3: ASGGLAGGPTPYNEQF

V: TRBV28
J: TRBJ1-2
size: many
CDR3: ASSLNGNNYGYT

V: TRBV7-7
J: TRBJ1-1
size: NA
CDR3: ASSYSLNTEAF

V: TRBV7-8
J: TRBJ1-2
size: few
CDR3: ASDTHWGLPFSYT

V: TRBV9
J: TRBJ2-6
size: NA
CDR3: ASSVVAQGISGANVLT

V: TRBV4-3
J: TRBJ2-1
size: many
CDR3: ASSQDWERGEQF

V: TRBV23-1
J: TRBJ2-7
size: NA
CDR3: ASSRTGPKDRDYEQY

V: TRBV29-1
J: TRBJ2-2
size: many
CDR3: SVEGEDRGLGELF

V: TRBV25-1
J: TRBJ2-1
size: many
CDR3: ASSNAFAGAYNEQF

V: TRBV20-1
J: TRBJ1-1
size: many
CDR3: SARGAGNTEAF

V: TRBV11-2
J: TRBJ2-5
size: many
CDR3: ASSLVVYQETQY

V: TRBV5-1
J: TRBJ2-5
size: many
CDR3: ASSPEGGGETQY

V: TRBV20-1
J: TRBJ2-2
size: many
CDR3: SALAPRQGTGELF

V: TRBV29-1
J: TRBJ2-7
size: many
CDR3: SPVGGGEQY

V: TRBV5-1
J: TRBJ1-1
size: many
CDR3: ASSLAEYTEAF

V: TRBV12-3/TRBV12-4
J: TRBJ2-3
size: many
CDR3: ASTRDSTDTQY

V: TRBV6-1
J: TRBJ2-2
size: many
CDR3: ASSKGFANTGELF

V: TRBV6-1
J: TRBJ2-1
size: NA
CDR3: ASSAWSSLGLILSSYNEQF

V: TRBV7-6
J: TRBJ2-7
size: many
CDR3: ASSSRDPYEQY

V: TRBV4-2
J: TRBJ2-1
size: many
CDR3: ASSPFGTGNNEQF

V: TRBV10-3
J: TRBJ2-5
size: many
CDR3: AISRGQGLQETQY

V: TRBV7-6
J: TRBJ1-2
size: NA
CDR3: ASSLGLTGDGYT

V: TRBV20-1
J: TRBJ2-5
size: many
CDR3: SARWMGRGQETQY

V: TRBV9
J: TRBJ2-3
size: many
CDR3: ASSVGPVTDTQY

V: TRBV21-1
J: TRBJ2-3
size: few
CDR3: ASSKGGLAASTDTQY

V: TRBV4-1
J: TRBJ2-1
size: many
CDR3: ASSQGTSLSYNEQF

V: TRBV6-2/TRBV6-3
J: TRBJ2-2
size: many
CDR3: ASSRREKYTGELF

V: TRBV20-1
J: TRBJ1-3
size: NA
CDR3: SATGVSSGNTIY

V: TRBV5-1
J: TRBJ2-7
size: many
CDR3: ASSFRDRYEQY

V: TRBV20-1
J: TRBJ1-4
size: many
CDR3: SAAGTGVFEKLF

V: TRBV12-3/TRBV12-4
J: TRBJ1-6
size: many
CDR3: ASSLTQGNSPLH

V: TRBV9
J: TRBJ2-5
size: many
CDR3: ASSVGVSGRRQETQY

V: TRBV11-2
J: TRBJ2-7
size: many
CDR3: ASSESGTNPYEQY

V: TRBV18
J: TRBJ2-7
size: many
CDR3: ASSPDRGAEQY